This T cell receptor beta chain was retrieved from a study of metastatic and nonmetastatic thyroid tumors. No patient received treatment before thyroid surgery. Original analysis: For papillary thyroid cancer, a distant-metastasis classifier was constructed from CDR3 differences observed across clinicopathological groups. TCRdb reassembled clones from the PCR reads with MiXCR. Here the V and J calls rest on TCRdb's processing, not on the authors' analysis. The table shows around 40,000 clones, with approximately 18% occurring only once. The CDR3 covers 13 residues. Trimming left V 6 bases short and J 4 bases short, with 14 bases between. Looked up from germline, CDR1 is DFQATT and CDR2 is SNEGSKA (reference sequence). In its sample, this clone was seen many times. Within the sample, other DNA sequences also encode this same CDR3.

The specimen sequenced was blood. The chain has TRBV20-1 and TRBJ2-3; D is possibly TRBD1 (6 bases). This receptor was obtained from a male donor with papillary thyroid cancer or a benign thyroid nodule (not recorded which). Some clones in this sample may be carry-over from other donors' samples. This chain's CDR3 is CSATRGSADTQYF. The CDR3 nucleotides read TGCAGTGCCACAAGGGGGTCGGCAGATACGCAGTATTTT.